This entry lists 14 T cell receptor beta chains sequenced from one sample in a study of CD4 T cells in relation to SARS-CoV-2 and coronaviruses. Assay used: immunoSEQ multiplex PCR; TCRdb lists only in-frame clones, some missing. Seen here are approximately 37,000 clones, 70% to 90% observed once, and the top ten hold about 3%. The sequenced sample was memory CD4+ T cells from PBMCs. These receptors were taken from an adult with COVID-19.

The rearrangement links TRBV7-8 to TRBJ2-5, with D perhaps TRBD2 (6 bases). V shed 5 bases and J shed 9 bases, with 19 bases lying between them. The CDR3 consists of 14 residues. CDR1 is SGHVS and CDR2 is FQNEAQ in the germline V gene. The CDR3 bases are TGTGCCAGCAGCACAAGGAGATGGGAGGTTCCCCAGTACTTC. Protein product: CASSTRRWEVPQYF.

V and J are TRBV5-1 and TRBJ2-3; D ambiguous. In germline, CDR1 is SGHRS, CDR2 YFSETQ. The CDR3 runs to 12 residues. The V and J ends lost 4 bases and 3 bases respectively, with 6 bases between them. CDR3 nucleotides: TGCGCCAGCAGCCCCGGGACAGATACGCAGTATTTT. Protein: CASSPGTDTQYF.

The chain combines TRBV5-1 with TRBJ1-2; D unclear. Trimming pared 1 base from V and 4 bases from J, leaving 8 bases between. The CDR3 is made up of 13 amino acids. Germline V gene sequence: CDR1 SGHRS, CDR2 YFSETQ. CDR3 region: CASSLNVLYGYTF. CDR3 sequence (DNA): TGCGCCAGCAGCTTGAACGTACTCTATGGCTACACCTTC.

CDR3: CASSQDRVSYNEQFF. CDR3 nucleotide sequence: TGTGCCAGCAGCCAAGATAGGGTTTCCTACAATGAGCAGTTCTTC. The V and J genes are TRBV14 and TRBJ2-1; D ambiguous. Germline CDR1 reads SGHDN; CDR2 reads FVKESK. The CDR3 is 15 residues long. Trimming removed 0 bases from V and 1 base from J, with 7 bases in between.

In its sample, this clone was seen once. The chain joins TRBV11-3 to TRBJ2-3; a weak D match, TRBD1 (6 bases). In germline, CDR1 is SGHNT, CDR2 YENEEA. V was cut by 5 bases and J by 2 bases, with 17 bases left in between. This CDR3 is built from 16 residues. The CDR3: CASSPGAHPDTDTQYF. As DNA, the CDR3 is TGTGCCAGCAGCCCAGGGGCTCACCCCGACACAGATACGCAGTATTTT.

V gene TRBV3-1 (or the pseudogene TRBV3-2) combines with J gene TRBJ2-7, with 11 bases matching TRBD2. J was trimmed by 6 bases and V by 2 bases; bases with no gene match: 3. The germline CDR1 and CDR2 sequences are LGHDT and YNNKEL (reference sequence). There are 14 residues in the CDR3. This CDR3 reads CASSQTSGSFEQYF. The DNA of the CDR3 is TGTGCCAGCAGCCAAACTAGCGGGAGTTTCGAGCAGTACTTC.

For the CDR3, the DNA is TGTGCCAGCAGCTCCCTAGCGGCAAGCACAGATACGCAGTATTTT. This encodes CASSSLAASTDTQYF. V and J are TRBV7-2 and TRBJ2-3, with 7 bases aligning to TRBD2. CDR1 SGHTA and CDR2 FQGNSA come from the germline V gene. The CDR3 sequence is 15 residues long. Trimming cost V 4 bases and J 0 bases; bases outside gene matches: 4.

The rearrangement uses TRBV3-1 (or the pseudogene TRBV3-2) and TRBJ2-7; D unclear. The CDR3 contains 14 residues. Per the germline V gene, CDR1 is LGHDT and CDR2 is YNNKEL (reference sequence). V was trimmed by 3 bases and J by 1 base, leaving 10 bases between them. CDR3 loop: CASSHTGLSYEQYF. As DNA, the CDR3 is TGTGCCAGCAGCCATACCGGCCTTTCCTACGAGCAGTACTTC.

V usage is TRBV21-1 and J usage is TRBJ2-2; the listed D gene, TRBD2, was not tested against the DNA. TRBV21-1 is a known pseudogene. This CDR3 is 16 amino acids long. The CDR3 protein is CASETGFEREAGELFF. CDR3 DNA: TGTGCCAGCGAAACAGGGTTTGAGCGGGAGGCCGGGGAGCTGTTTTTT.

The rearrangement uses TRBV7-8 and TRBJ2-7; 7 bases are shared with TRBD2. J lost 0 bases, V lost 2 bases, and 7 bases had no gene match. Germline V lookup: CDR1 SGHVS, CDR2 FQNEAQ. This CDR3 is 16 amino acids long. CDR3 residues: CASSLLSGLISYEQYF. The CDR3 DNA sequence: TGTGCCAGCAGCTTACTTAGCGGGCTGATCTCCTACGAGCAGTACTTC. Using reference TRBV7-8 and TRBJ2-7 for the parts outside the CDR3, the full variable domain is GAGVSQSPRYKVAKRGQDVALRCDPISGHVSLFWYQQALGQGPEFLTYFQNEAQLDKSGLPSDRFFAERPEGSVSTLKIQRTQQEDSAVYLCASSLLSGLISYEQYFGPGTRLTVT.

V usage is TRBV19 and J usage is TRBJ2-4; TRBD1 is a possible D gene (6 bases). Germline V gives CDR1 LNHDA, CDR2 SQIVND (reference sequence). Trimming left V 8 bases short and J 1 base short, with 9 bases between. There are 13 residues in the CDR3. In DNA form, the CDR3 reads TGTGCCAGTCGTCAGGGGGCCAAAAACATTCAGTACTTC. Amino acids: CASRQGAKNIQYF.

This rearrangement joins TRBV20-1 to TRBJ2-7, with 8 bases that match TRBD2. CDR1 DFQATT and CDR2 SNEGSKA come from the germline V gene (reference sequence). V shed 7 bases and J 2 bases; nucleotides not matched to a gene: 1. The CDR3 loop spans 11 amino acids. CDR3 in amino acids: CSGSGTYEQYF. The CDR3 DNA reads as TGCAGTGGTAGCGGGACCTACGAGCAGTACTTC.

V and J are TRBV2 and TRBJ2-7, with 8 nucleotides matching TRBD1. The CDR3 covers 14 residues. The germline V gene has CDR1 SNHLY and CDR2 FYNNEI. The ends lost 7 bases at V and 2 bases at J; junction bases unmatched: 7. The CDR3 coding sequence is TGTGCCAGCAATCGGGACAGGTCTGCCTACGAGCAGTACTTC. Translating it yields CASNRDRSAYEQYF.

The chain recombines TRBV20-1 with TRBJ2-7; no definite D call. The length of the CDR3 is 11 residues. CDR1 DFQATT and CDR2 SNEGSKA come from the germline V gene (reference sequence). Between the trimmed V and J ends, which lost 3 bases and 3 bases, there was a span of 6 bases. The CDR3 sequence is CSASKGYEQYF. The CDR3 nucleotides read TGCAGTGCTAGTAAAGGCTACGAGCAGTACTTC.